A selection of T cell receptor beta chains follows, all from one sample in a study of shared T cell receptors in the human thymus. Repertoires were generated with immunoSEQ multiplex PCR, while TCRdb's copy carries only in-frame clones and drops some. The table lists some 660,000 clones, 70% to 90% of them singletons. The data also belong to a second study, concerning human thymus T cells.

Sequenced sample: thymocytes. These receptors were collected from a boy under two years old with a congenital heart defect. The CDR3 runs from the conserved cysteine through the conserved F or W. The D gene is left open where the match is weak. Clone size is stated in some rows and not others, as once, few, many or a class when expanded.

v_gene: TRBV29-1; abundance: .; j_gene: TRBJ1-2; d_gene: TRBD1; CDR3aa: CSVGTTGDYGYTF; CDR3nt: TGCAGCGTTGGGACGACAGGGGACTATGGCTACACCTTC
v_gene: TRBV4-1; abundance: .; j_gene: TRBJ1-4; d_gene: TRBD1; CDR3aa: CASSQDGKGQGWEKLFF; CDR3nt: TGCGCCAGCAGCCAAGATGGAAAAGGACAGGGGTGGGAAAAACTGTTTTTT
v_gene: TRBV5-1; abundance: .; j_gene: TRBJ2-3; d_gene: TRBD1; CDR3aa: CASSHQFPTTGQGPDTQYF; CDR3nt: TGCGCCAGCAGCCACCAATTCCCTACAACGGGACAGGGGCCAGATACGCAGTATTTT
v_gene: TRBV14; abundance: few; j_gene: TRBJ1-3; d_gene: .; CDR3aa: CASSLGPFSGNTIYF; CDR3nt: TGTGCCAGCAGCCTGGGCCCATTCTCTGGAAACACCATATATTTT
v_gene: TRBV11-2; abundance: .; j_gene: TRBJ2-7; d_gene: TRBD1; CDR3aa: CASSLVFRTGTYEQYF; CDR3nt: TGTGCCAGCAGCTTAGTTTTCCGGACAGGGACCTACGAGCAGTACTTC
v_gene: TRBV5-1; abundance: .; j_gene: TRBJ2-5; d_gene: .; CDR3aa: CASSFLGGGQETQYF; CDR3nt: TGCGCCAGCAGCTTCCTAGGGGGGGGCCAAGAGACCCAGTACTTC
v_gene: TRBV19; abundance: .; j_gene: TRBJ1-5; d_gene: TRBD1; CDR3aa: CASSTGTGSFYSNQPQHF; CDR3nt: TGTGCCAGTAGTACTGGGACAGGGAGTTTCTATAGCAATCAGCCCCAGCATTTT
v_gene: TRBV7-9; abundance: .; j_gene: TRBJ2-3; d_gene: TRBD2; CDR3aa: CASRRGRGKRGPDLDTQYF; CDR3nt: TGTGCCAGCAGGAGAGGACGGGGGAAGCGGGGCCCCGATTTAGATACGCAGTATTTT
v_gene: TRBV9; abundance: .; j_gene: TRBJ2-2; d_gene: .; CDR3aa: CASSVESSGNTGELFF; CDR3nt: TGTGCCAGCAGCGTAGAAAGTAGCGGAAACACCGGGGAGCTGTTTTTT
v_gene: TRBV6-6; abundance: .; j_gene: TRBJ1-1; d_gene: TRBD1; CDR3aa: CASSSGTGLMNTEAFF; CDR3nt: TGTGCCAGCAGTTCCGGGACAGGGCTGATGAACACTGAAGCTTTCTTT
v_gene: TRBV19; abundance: few; j_gene: TRBJ2-1; d_gene: .; CDR3aa: CASTTSDSSYNEQFF; CDR3nt: TGTGCCAGTACGACTTCTGATAGCTCCTACAATGAGCAGTTCTTC
v_gene: TRBV15; abundance: .; j_gene: TRBJ2-6; d_gene: .; CDR3aa: CATSKLRTARSGANVLTF; CDR3nt: TGTGCCACCAGCAAACTCCGGACAGCCCGCTCTGGGGCCAACGTCCTGACTTTC
v_gene: TRBV9; abundance: .; j_gene: TRBJ1-6; d_gene: TRBD1; CDR3aa: CASSEGGDRGRSPLHF; CDR3nt: TGTGCCAGCAGCGAGGGAGGGGACAGGGGTAGATCACCCCTCCACTTT
v_gene: TRBV27; abundance: .; j_gene: TRBJ2-5; d_gene: .; CDR3aa: CASSAQGPHETQYF; CDR3nt: TGTGCCAGCAGTGCCCAGGGGCCTCATGAGACCCAGTACTTC
v_gene: TRBV28; abundance: .; j_gene: TRBJ1-2; d_gene: .; CDR3aa: CASSSLYGYTF; CDR3nt: TGTGCCAGCAGTTCCCTCTATGGCTACACCTTC
v_gene: TRBV6-6; abundance: .; j_gene: TRBJ2-7; d_gene: TRBD1; CDR3aa: CASSPQGYEQYF; CDR3nt: TGTGCCAGCAGCCCACAGGGGTACGAGCAGTACTTC
v_gene: TRBV15; abundance: .; j_gene: TRBJ2-6; d_gene: .; CDR3aa: CATSRDFGSGANVLTF; CDR3nt: TGTGCCACCAGCAGAGATTTCGGCTCTGGGGCCAACGTCCTGACTTTC
v_gene: TRBV28; abundance: .; j_gene: TRBJ2-7; d_gene: TRBD2; CDR3aa: CASSLGRTGLAGGPPYYEQYF; CDR3nt: TGTGCCAGCAGTTTAGGAAGGACTGGACTAGCGGGGGGGCCACCCTACTACGAGCAGTACTTC
v_gene: TRBV5-1; abundance: .; j_gene: TRBJ2-5; d_gene: TRBD1; CDR3aa: CASSLSPGTGGQETQYF; CDR3nt: TGCGCCAGCAGCTTGTCGCCTGGGACAGGGGGCCAAGAGACCCAGTACTTC
v_gene: TRBV6-5; abundance: .; j_gene: TRBJ2-5; d_gene: .; CDR3aa: CASSYRRGWQETQYF; CDR3nt: TGTGCCAGCAGTTACCGGCGAGGGTGGCAAGAGACCCAGTACTTC
v_gene: TRBV28; abundance: once; j_gene: TRBJ2-1; d_gene: TRBD2; CDR3aa: CASSVTSGPSSYNEQFF; CDR3nt: TGTGCCAGCAGCGTGACTAGCGGGCCAAGCTCCTACAATGAGCAGTTCTTC
v_gene: TRBV30; abundance: .; j_gene: TRBJ2-1; d_gene: TRBD2; CDR3aa: CAWSSGLAGRNEQFF; CDR3nt: TGTGCCTGGAGTAGCGGACTAGCGGGACGCAATGAGCAGTTCTTC
v_gene: TRBV10-3; abundance: .; j_gene: TRBJ2-5; d_gene: .; CDR3aa: CAISKYRPQETQYF; CDR3nt: TGTGCCATCAGCAAGTACAGGCCCCAAGAGACCCAGTACTTC
v_gene: TRBV6-1; abundance: .; j_gene: TRBJ2-2; d_gene: .; CDR3aa: CASSAGIHTGELFF; CDR3nt: TGTGCCAGCAGTGCCGGGATCCACACCGGGGAGCTGTTTTTT
v_gene: TRBV30; abundance: once; j_gene: TRBJ2-5; d_gene: TRBD2; CDR3aa: CAWSQRLAGAQETQYF; CDR3nt: TGTGCCTGGAGTCAACGACTAGCGGGAGCCCAAGAGACCCAGTACTTC
v_gene: TRBV19; abundance: .; j_gene: TRBJ2-7; d_gene: .; CDR3aa: CASSDRLGRDDEQYF; CDR3nt: TGTGCCAGTAGTGACAGGTTGGGTAGGGATGACGAGCAGTACTTC
v_gene: TRBV14; abundance: .; j_gene: TRBJ2-3; d_gene: .; CDR3aa: CASSQTTGTTITDTQYF; CDR3nt: TGTGCCAGCAGCCAAACCACCGGGACAACAATCACAGATACGCAGTATTTT
v_gene: TRBV18; abundance: .; j_gene: TRBJ1-2; d_gene: TRBD1; CDR3aa: CASSPGTGRNYGYTF; CDR3nt: TGTGCCAGCTCCCCTGGGACAGGGCGCAACTATGGCTACACCTTC
v_gene: TRBV14; abundance: once; j_gene: TRBJ2-7; d_gene: TRBD2; CDR3aa: CASSHRTSGVSYEQYF; CDR3nt: TGTGCCAGCAGCCATCGGACTAGCGGGGTCTCCTACGAGCAGTACTTC
v_gene: TRBV28; abundance: .; j_gene: TRBJ1-2; d_gene: .; CDR3aa: CASSYKGYGYTF; CDR3nt: TGTGCCAGCAGTTATAAGGGGTACGGCTACACCTTC
v_gene: TRBV18; abundance: .; j_gene: TRBJ1-6; d_gene: TRBD1; CDR3aa: CASSAGQAESLHF; CDR3nt: TGTGCCAGCTCAGCTGGACAGGCTGAAAGCCTCCACTTT
v_gene: TRBV27; abundance: .; j_gene: TRBJ2-7; d_gene: .; CDR3aa: CASSLSGSGEPYEQYF; CDR3nt: TGTGCCAGCAGTTTGTCGGGAAGTGGAGAACCCTACGAGCAGTACTTC
v_gene: TRBV10-3; abundance: .; j_gene: TRBJ1-4; d_gene: .; CDR3aa: CAARQPFNEKLFF; CDR3nt: TGTGCCGCACGACAGCCCTTTAATGAAAAACTGTTTTTT
v_gene: TRBV18; abundance: few; j_gene: TRBJ2-7; d_gene: TRBD2; CDR3aa: CASSYYGRDKQYF; CDR3nt: TGTGCCAGCTCTTATTACGGGAGGGACAAGCAGTACTTC
v_gene: TRBV6-1; abundance: .; j_gene: TRBJ1-1; d_gene: .; CDR3aa: CASSEWGTEGHTEAFF; CDR3nt: TGTGCCAGCAGTGAATGGGGGACTGAGGGGCACACTGAAGCTTTCTTT
v_gene: TRBV19; abundance: .; j_gene: TRBJ1-5; d_gene: TRBD1; CDR3aa: CASSNYRGNGQPQHF; CDR3nt: TGTGCCAGTAGTAATTACAGGGGAAACGGGCAGCCCCAGCATTTT
v_gene: TRBV5-1; abundance: .; j_gene: TRBJ2-7; d_gene: TRBD2; CDR3aa: CASSFGLWGGGGEQYF; CDR3nt: TGCGCCAGCAGCTTCGGGTTATGGGGGGGAGGTGGCGAGCAGTACTTC
v_gene: TRBV9; abundance: .; j_gene: TRBJ1-1; d_gene: .; CDR3aa: CASSVVKGENTEAFF; CDR3nt: TGTGCCAGCAGCGTAGTGAAAGGGGAGAACACTGAAGCTTTCTTT
v_gene: TRBV28; abundance: .; j_gene: TRBJ2-6; d_gene: TRBD1; CDR3aa: CASSFRQGLSGANVLTF; CDR3nt: TGTGCCAGCAGTTTCCGACAGGGCCTCTCTGGGGCCAACGTCCTGACTTTC
v_gene: TRBV11-2; abundance: .; j_gene: TRBJ2-5; d_gene: .; CDR3aa: CASSLEEGMAQYF; CDR3nt: TGTGCCAGCAGCTTAGAAGAGGGTATGGCCCAGTACTTC
v_gene: TRBV25-1; abundance: .; j_gene: TRBJ1-1; d_gene: .; CDR3aa: CASSESAHEVNTEAFF; CDR3nt: TGTGCCAGCAGTGAATCAGCCCATGAGGTGAACACTGAAGCTTTCTTT
v_gene: TRBV9; abundance: once; j_gene: TRBJ2-3; d_gene: TRBD2; CDR3aa: CASSPLSRREDTDTQYF; CDR3nt: TGTGCCAGCAGCCCCCTTTCCAGGCGGGAGGACACAGATACGCAGTATTTT
v_gene: TRBV12-5; abundance: .; j_gene: TRBJ2-1; d_gene: .; CDR3aa: CASGLTYPPETEQDNEQFF; CDR3nt: TGTGCTAGTGGTTTGACCTACCCTCCAGAGACAGAGCAAGACAATGAGCAGTTCTTC
v_gene: TRBV5-1; abundance: .; j_gene: TRBJ2-3; d_gene: TRBD2; CDR3aa: CASSFLAGTDTQYF; CDR3nt: TGCGCCAGCAGTTTCTTAGCGGGTACAGATACGCAGTATTTT
v_gene: TRBV19; abundance: .; j_gene: TRBJ2-7; d_gene: TRBD1; CDR3aa: CASSRDRTVYEQYF; CDR3nt: TGTGCCAGTAGTAGGGACAGGACAGTCTACGAGCAGTACTTC
v_gene: TRBV7-9; abundance: .; j_gene: TRBJ2-1; d_gene: .; CDR3aa: CASSALLENEQFF; CDR3nt: TGTGCCAGCAGCGCCTTACTAGAGAATGAGCAGTTCTTC
v_gene: TRBV4-1; abundance: .; j_gene: TRBJ2-7; d_gene: TRBD1; CDR3aa: CASSQDPGDRGTYEQYF; CDR3nt: TGCGCCAGCAGCCAAGATCCCGGGGACAGGGGGACCTACGAGCAGTACTTC
v_gene: TRBV28; abundance: once; j_gene: TRBJ2-7; d_gene: TRBD2; CDR3aa: CASSPRTSGDTSPEQYF; CDR3nt: TGTGCCAGCAGTCCACGGACTAGCGGGGATACAAGTCCAGAGCAGTACTTC
v_gene: TRBV6-1; abundance: .; j_gene: TRBJ2-7; d_gene: TRBD1; CDR3aa: CASGRRQGHTYEQYF; CDR3nt: TGTGCCAGCGGGAGAAGACAGGGACATACCTACGAGCAGTACTTC
v_gene: TRBV7-2; abundance: .; j_gene: TRBJ1-6; d_gene: TRBD1; CDR3aa: CASSRGDRAYSPLHF; CDR3nt: TGTGCCAGCAGCCGAGGGGACAGGGCCTATTCACCCCTCCACTTT
v_gene: TRBV11-2; abundance: .; j_gene: TRBJ2-7; d_gene: TRBD1; CDR3aa: CASSLRDSHTYEQYF; CDR3nt: TGTGCCAGCAGCTTACGGGACAGCCATACCTACGAGCAGTACTTC
v_gene: TRBV6-1; abundance: .; j_gene: TRBJ1-6; d_gene: .; CDR3aa: CASNPMALHNSPLHF; CDR3nt: TGTGCCAGCAATCCGATGGCATTACATAATTCACCCCTCCACTTT
v_gene: TRBV19; abundance: .; j_gene: TRBJ2-7; d_gene: TRBD2; CDR3aa: CASKPSGSTYEQYF; CDR3nt: TGTGCCAGTAAACCTAGCGGGAGCACCTACGAGCAGTACTTC